Presented here are 14 T cell receptor beta chains from one specimen sequenced in a study of OX40 agonist ivuxolimab in advanced cancers. Libraries were prepared by immunoSEQ multiplex PCR; TCRdb keeps only in-frame clonotypes and omits some of them. The sample holds some 37,000 clones, about 81% seen once. The source material was CD4+ or CD8+ T cells sorted from blood, sampled in a trial of the OX40 agonist ivuxolimab. The origin of the receptors is an adult with an advanced solid tumor such as melanoma, head and neck, liver or kidney cancer.

The gene calls are TRBV7-8 and TRBJ2-3, with 11 nucleotides matching TRBD2. Germline-derived CDR1 and CDR2 are SGHVS and FQNEAQ. The CDR3 totals 16 residues. The trim removed 5 bases at V and 5 bases at J, leaving 9 bases unmatched. The CDR3 DNA reads as TGTGCCAGCAGCATAGGGGGACTAGCGGCGGGAGATACGCAGTATTTT. Amino acids: CASSIGGLAAGDTQYF.

The genes are TRBV7-2 and TRBJ2-7; D gene uncertain. Trimming took 5 bases from V and 6 from J, leaving 14 bases between them. Germline CDR1 is SGHTA and CDR2 is FQGNSA. This CDR3 has 13 residues. DNA for the CDR3: TGTGCCAGCAGCCGCACCGGATGGGTCGAGCAGTACTTC. Protein: CASSRTGWVEQYF.

The rearrangement links TRBV7-6 to TRBJ2-7; D ambiguous. This CDR3 has 15 amino acids. The V end was cut by 5 bases, the J end by 4 bases, with 18 bases between. Germline CDR1 reads SGHVS; CDR2 reads FNYEAQ. CDR3 amino acids: CASSLLLGVGYEQYF. CDR3 nucleotide sequence: TGTGCCAGCAGCCTCCTTCTAGGAGTTGGGTACGAGCAGTACTTC.

CDR3 nucleotides: TGCGCCAGCAGCCGTAACCTTGACGGGGGAGCTAGCACAGATACGCAGTATTTT. As protein: CASSRNLDGGASTDTQYF. This sequence joins TRBV5-1 and TRBJ2-3; weak D call: TRBD2 (6 bases). The CDR3 runs to 18 residues. V lost 4 bases to trimming and J lost 0 bases, with 21 bases between them. Germline loops: CDR1 SGHRS, CDR2 YFSETQ.

The chain links TRBV19 to TRBJ1-5, with D perhaps TRBD1 (5 bases). Deletions cut 9 bases from V and 6 bases from J, with 21 bases between. Germline-derived CDR1 and CDR2 are LNHDA and SQIVND (reference sequence). The CDR3 extends over 15 amino acids. The CDR3 spells CASKRDRGELQPQHF. The CDR3 region has the DNA TGTGCCAGCAAAAGGGATAGGGGTGAACTTCAGCCCCAGCATTTT.

J is TRBJ2-3 and V is TRBV19; D might be TRBD1 (5 bases). V dropped 4 bases and J dropped 1 base, with 24 bases sitting between them. Germline V gives CDR1 LNHDA, CDR2 SQIVND (reference sequence). CDR3 length: 19 residues. CDR3 amino acids: CASSRPGISQRGGTDTQYF. The CDR3 DNA sequence: TGTGCCAGTAGTAGGCCAGGGATTTCCCAGCGAGGTGGCACAGATACGCAGTATTTT.

This clone was counted a single time. The chain joins TRBV2 to TRBJ1-5, with D possibly TRBD1 on 5 matching bases. Germline lookup yields CDR1 SNHLY and CDR2 FYNNEI. This CDR3 comprises 16 residues. The V gene lost 6 bases and the J gene lost 0 bases, with 15 bases spanning the gap. CDR3 nucleotide sequence: TGTGCCAGCAGCAAAGAGGCAGGGACTAGCAATCAGCCCCAGCATTTT. Translated: CASSKEAGTSNQPQHF.

J is TRBJ2-7 and V is TRBV28, with 7 bases matching TRBD2. CDR3 size: 12 residues. Unmatched junction bases numbered 8, after V lost 11 bases and J lost 4 bases. Germline CDR1 is MDHEN and CDR2 is SYDVKM. The DNA of the CDR3 is TGTGCCTCTCGGGGAGGGATTTACGAGCAGTACTTC. It codes for CASRGGIYEQYF.

V gene TRBV7-2 combines with J gene TRBJ2-5; D remains ambiguous. The ends were cut back, 1 base at V and 0 bases at J, with 3 bases in the middle. Germline CDR1 SGHTA, CDR2 FQGNSA. This CDR3 is built from 13 residues. CDR3 amino acids: CASSLGYQETQYF. CDR3 coding DNA: TGTGCCAGCAGCTTAGGGTACCAAGAGACCCAGTACTTC.

CDR3 DNA: TGCAGCGTTGGAGCGGGAGGGTACAATGAGCAGTTCTTC. Translation gives CSVGAGGYNEQFF. The rearrangement links TRBV29-1 to TRBJ2-1, with 10 bases aligning to TRBD2. The V segment lost 4 bases and the J segment 4 bases; nucleotides outside the gene matches: 1. This CDR3 has 13 amino acids. The germline V gene encodes CDR1 SQVTM and CDR2 ANQGSEA.

The table lists this clone with a count of one. The chain is built from TRBV2 and TRBJ1-4; D remains unclear. The germline V gene encodes CDR1 SNHLY and CDR2 FYNNEI. V was trimmed by 1 base and J by 6 bases, leaving 9 bases between them. The length of the CDR3 is 14 residues. The DNA of the CDR3 is TGTGCCAGCAGTGAAGGGGATTTTCATGAAAAACTGTTTTTT. It is translated as CASSEGDFHEKLFF.

The V and J genes are TRBV19 and TRBJ2-1, with D maybe TRBD2 (6 bases). CDR3 length: 16 residues. The germline gives CDR1 LNHDA, CDR2 SQIVND (reference sequence). V was cut by 5 bases and J by 0 bases, with 14 bases left in between. DNA for the CDR3: TGTGCCAGTAGTTCCCAGTTCGGGAGCTCCTACAATGAGCAGTTCTTC. This gives the protein CASSSQFGSSYNEQFF.

The genes are TRBV2 and TRBJ2-4; D possibly corresponds to TRBD1 (6 bases). CDR1 and CDR2 from the germline V gene are SNHLY and FYNNEI. This CDR3 is 16 amino acids long. V lost 2 bases and J lost 3, with 14 bases in between. CDR3 region: CASSERQGLGKNIQYF. The CDR3 DNA reads TGTGCCAGCAGTGAACGGCAGGGGTTAGGCAAAAACATTCAGTACTTC.

This clone was counted only a few times. The genes are TRBV9 and TRBJ2-6; possible D gene TRBD2, 6 bases. Germline assignment: CDR1 SGDLS and CDR2 YYNGEE. Between the trimmed V and J ends, which lost 5 bases and 3 bases, there was a span of 12 bases. The CDR3 has 15 residues. CDR3 sequence: CASRGTSIGANVLTF. The CDR3 coding sequence is TGTGCCAGCAGGGGGACTTCAATTGGGGCCAACGTCCTGACTTTC.